This TCR beta chain appears in the sequencing data of a study of T cell responses to AZD1222 COVID-19 vaccine. General study results and limits: Only five or six AZD1222 recipients were seropositive at baseline. Spike-wide vaccine-associated CD4 TCRs dominated at 160-218 and 743-854. Mostly white British, mostly female donors; authors suggested clonal diversity may be underestimated. Spike-specific TCRs gained breadth and depth after people received two AZD1222 doses.

Germline V gene lookup returns CDR1 SGHVS and CDR2 FNYEAQ. The CDR3 is made up of 11 amino acids. Trimming removed 6 bases at V and 6 bases at J, with 9 bases between. The table came from immunoSEQ multiplex PCR; TCRdb's copy has only in-frame clones and leaves some out. This table holds roughly 130,000 clones, about 90% found once. In the case of this clone: Its antigen is currently unknown.

V and J are TRBV7-6 and TRBJ2-7; TRBD1 is a possible D gene (5 bases). This TCR came from an adult who received the MenACWY meningococcal vaccine as a control. The sequences come from peripheral blood, collected 28 days after the second dose of the MenACWY control vaccine. The CDR3 sequence is CASSLGAEQYF. The CDR3 DNA reads as TGTGCCAGCAGTCTTGGGGCCGAGCAGTACTTC.